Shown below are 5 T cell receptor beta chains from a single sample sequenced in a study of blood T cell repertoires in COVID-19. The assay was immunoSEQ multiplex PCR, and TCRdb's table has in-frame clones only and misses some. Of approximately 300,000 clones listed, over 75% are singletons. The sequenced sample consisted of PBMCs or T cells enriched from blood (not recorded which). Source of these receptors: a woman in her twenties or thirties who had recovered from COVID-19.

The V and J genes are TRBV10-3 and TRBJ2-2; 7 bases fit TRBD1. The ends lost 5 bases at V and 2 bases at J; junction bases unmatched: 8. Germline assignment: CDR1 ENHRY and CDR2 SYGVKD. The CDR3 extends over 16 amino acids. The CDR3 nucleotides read TGTGCCATCAGTCCTCGACAGGGAGACAACACCGGGGAGCTGTTTTTT. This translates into CAISPRQGDNTGELFF.

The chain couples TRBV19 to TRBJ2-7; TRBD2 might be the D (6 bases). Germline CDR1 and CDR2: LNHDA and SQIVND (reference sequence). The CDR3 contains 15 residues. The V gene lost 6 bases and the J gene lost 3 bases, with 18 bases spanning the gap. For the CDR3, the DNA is TGTGCCAGTAGCGACGCTACGTCGGGGGACTACGAGCAGTACTTC. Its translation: CASSDATSGDYEQYF. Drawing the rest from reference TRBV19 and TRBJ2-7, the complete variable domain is DGGITQSPKYLFRKEGQNVTLSCEQNLNHDAMYWYRQDPGQGLRLIYYSQIVNDFQKGDIAEGYSVSREKKESFPLTVTSAQKNPTAFYLCASSDATSGDYEQYFGPGTRLTVT.

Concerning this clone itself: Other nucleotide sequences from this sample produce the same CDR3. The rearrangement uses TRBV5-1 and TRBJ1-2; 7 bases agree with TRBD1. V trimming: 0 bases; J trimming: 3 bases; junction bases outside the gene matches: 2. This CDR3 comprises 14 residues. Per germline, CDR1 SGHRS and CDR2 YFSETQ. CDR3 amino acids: CASSLETGDYGYTF. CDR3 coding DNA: TGCGCCAGCAGCTTGGAAACAGGGGACTATGGCTACACCTTC.

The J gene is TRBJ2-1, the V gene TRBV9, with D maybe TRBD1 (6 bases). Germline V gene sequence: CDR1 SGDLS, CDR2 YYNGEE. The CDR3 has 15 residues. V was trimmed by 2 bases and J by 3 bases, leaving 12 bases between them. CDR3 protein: CASSVGTGSYNEQFF. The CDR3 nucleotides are TGTGCCAGCAGCGTGGGCACAGGGAGCTACAATGAGCAGTTCTTC.

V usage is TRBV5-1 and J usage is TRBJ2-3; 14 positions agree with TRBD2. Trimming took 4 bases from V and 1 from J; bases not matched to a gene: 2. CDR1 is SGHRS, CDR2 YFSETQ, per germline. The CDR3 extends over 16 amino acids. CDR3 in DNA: TGCGCCAGCAGCCAGGGACTAGCGGGGGGCACAGATACGCAGTATTTT. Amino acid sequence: CASSQGLAGGTDTQYF.